The clone carrying this T cell receptor beta chain has only a few counts. No antigen is known for it. Unique molecular identifiers were attached to individual cDNA molecules. TCRdb reanalysed the 5' RACE reads using MiXCR and keeps one entry per CDR3 protein. The sample includes some 48,000 distinct CDR3 sequences, roughly 6.2% of them seen just once. This sample is drawn from a study of early T cells in non-severe SARS-CoV-2 infection. Whole-study context: Sequencing of unsorted whole blood was done on bulk RNA, leaving chains unpaired. Study conclusions and caveats: Matching with VDJdb favored anti-spike CD8 responses (missing private and CD4 specificities).

This TCR derives from an adult who was a healthcare worker with PCR-confirmed SARS-CoV-2 infection or an uninfected control (not recorded which). The sample here was whole blood, taken at baseline.

The CDR3 loop is CASSIMRLAGGQDTQYF. In nucleotides, the CDR3 is TGTGCCAGTAGTATTATGCGGCTAGCGGGAGGACAAGATACGCAGTATTTT. The chain recombines TRBV19 with TRBJ2-3, with 11 nucleotides matching TRBD2. The CDR3 runs 17 residues. The V gene end was trimmed by 3 bases and the J gene end by 5 bases; junction bases not matched to a gene: 10. Germline V CDR1 and CDR2: LNHDA, SQIVND (reference sequence).